This TCR beta chain is drawn from a study of blood T cell repertoires in COVID-19. Study details: Acute and convalescent COVID-19 specimens originated in the United States, Italy and Spain. In each case, the material was cDNA or gDNA derived from T cells, B-cell-depleted T cells, or PBMCs.

In the study's own analysis: Counts of nucleated cells, estimated from reference gene primer amplification, were obtained. This table comes from immunoSEQ multiplex PCR, and its TCRdb copy is limited to in-frame clones, with some not included. V and J calls and clone size are given by that table; D and trimming were obtained from the DNA. Of approximately 240,000 clones in the sample, approximately 86% were seen once. CDR1 SGHTA and CDR2 FQGNSA come from the germline V gene. This CDR3 is 15 amino acids long. V lost 3 bases, J lost 0 bases, and 9 bases lay in between. V usage is TRBV7-2 and J usage is TRBJ2-1; D is perhaps TRBD2 (6 bases). The receptor comes from an older woman with active or convalescent COVID-19. The sequencing sample was made of peripheral blood. The CDR3 loop is CASSFGGVSYNEQFF. The CDR3 DNA is TGTGCCAGCAGCTTCGGAGGGGTCTCCTACAATGAGCAGTTCTTC.